Listed below are T cell receptor beta chains from one sample, sequenced in a study of CD8+CD57+ T cells in acquired aplastic anemia. TCRdb called the reads again in MiXCR, with one record for every CDR3 protein. This sample has more than 70,000 distinct CDR3 sequences; 55% to 75% occur once, and the top ten carry roughly 80%. Sequencing was performed on sorted CD4+, CD8+, or CD8+CD57+ T cells (not recorded which) from PBMCs. The receptors were gathered from a human donor with aplastic anemia. CDR3s include the opening cysteine and the closing phenylalanine or tryptophan. Each record gives: V gene, clone size, CDR3 length, J gene, D gene, CDR3 protein, CDR3 DNA. D genes are given only for firm matches. Clone size is stated in some rows and not others, as once, few, many or a class when expanded.

>TRBV20-1|few|14|TRBJ1-1|-
CSAPLEGGHTEAFF
TGCAGTGCTCCCTTGGAGGGGGGGCACACTGAAGCTTTCTTT
>TRBV2|-|16|TRBJ2-3|TRBD1
CASSEAGTGHTDTQYF
TGTGCCAGCAGTGAAGCGGGGACAGGACACACAGATACGCAGTATTTT
>TRBV2|-|14|TRBJ2-1|-
CASSRTGQYNEQFF
TGTGCCAGCAGCCGCACGGGACAATACAATGAGCAGTTCTTC
>TRBV9|many|16|TRBJ2-3|TRBD2
CASSARAGGQTDTQYF
TGTGCCAGCAGCGCCCGAGCGGGAGGGCAGACAGATACGCAGTATTTT
>TRBV20-1|-|12|TRBJ1-5|-
CSARQPNQPQHF
TGCAGTGCTAGACAGCCCAATCAGCCCCAGCATTTT
>TRBV7-8|few|13|TRBJ2-3|-
CASSPGEEDTQYF
TGTGCCAGCAGCCCCGGCGAGGAAGATACGCAGTATTTT
>TRBV20-1|few|11|TRBJ2-7|-
CSARDNYEQYF
TGCAGTGCTAGAGACAACTACGAGCAGTACTTC
>TRBV19|-|15|TRBJ1-6|-
CASSMGRGDNSPLHF
TGTGCCAGTAGTATGGGGAGAGGGGATAATTCACCCCTCCACTTT
>TRBV29-1|-|13|TRBJ2-7|-
CSVEEGWQDEQYF
TGCAGCGTTGAAGAAGGGTGGCAGGATGAGCAGTACTTC
>TRBV20-1|-|14|TRBJ2-1|-
CSASGRDVYNEQFF
TGCAGCGCTAGTGGCAGGGACGTCTACAATGAGCAGTTCTTC
>TRBV6-1|few|15|TRBJ1-1|-
CASSEGRHFYTEAFF
TGTGCCAGCAGTGAAGGGCGACACTTCTACACTGAAGCTTTCTTT